Given below is one T cell receptor beta chain in context. Its cognate antigen is unknown. The sample originates from a study of cytomegalovirus exposure and HLA in healthy donors. Study context: Earlier, approximately 190 million T cells were analyzed, and more than 100 million unique TCR beta sequences were found among them. Genetic ancestry analysis placed around 76% of the roughly 400 donors that were genotyped in the Caucasian-associated cluster. General observations from the study: It was confirmed in vitro that a few of the CMV-associated chains were specific for CMV antigens. A later analysis showed that HLA-associated TCR beta chains had undergone more clonal expansion than equally common others.

PCR amplification relied on 60 Vbeta primers (plus 13 Jbeta primers). Here immunoSEQ multiplex PCR was the method, and the copy in TCRdb shows in-frame clones only, minus some. The sample lists 150,000 to 200,000 clones, around 81% occurring once. The CDR3 extends over 14 amino acids. Germline CDR1 and CDR2: SQVTM and ANQGSEA. This TCR was sampled from a woman in her 30s in good health and CMV-seronegative. The chain links TRBV29-1 to TRBJ1-5; the D gene is possibly TRBD1 (6 bases). TRBJ2-3 matches the DNA end more closely, so the J call is doubtful. Sequenced: PBMCs. CDR3 DNA sequence: TGCAGCGTTGCTCAGGGGCGCATCAATCAGCCCCAGTATTTT. Encoded protein: CSVAQGRINQPQYF.